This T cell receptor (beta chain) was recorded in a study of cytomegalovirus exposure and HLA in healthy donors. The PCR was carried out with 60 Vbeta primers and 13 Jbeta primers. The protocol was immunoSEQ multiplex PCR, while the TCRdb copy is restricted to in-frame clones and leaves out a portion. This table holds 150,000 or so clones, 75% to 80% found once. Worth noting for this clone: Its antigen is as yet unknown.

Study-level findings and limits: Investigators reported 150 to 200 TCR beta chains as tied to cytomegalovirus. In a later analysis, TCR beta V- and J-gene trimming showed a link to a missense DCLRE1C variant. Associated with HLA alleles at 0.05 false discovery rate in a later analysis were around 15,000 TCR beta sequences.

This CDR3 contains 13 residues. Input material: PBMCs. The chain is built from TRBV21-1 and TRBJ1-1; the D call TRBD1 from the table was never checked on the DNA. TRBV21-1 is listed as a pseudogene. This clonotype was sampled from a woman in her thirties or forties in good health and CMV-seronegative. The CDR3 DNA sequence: TGCGCGGGACAGGGAAGGAAGAGTGGCGAAGCTTTCTTT. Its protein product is CAGQGRKSGEAFF.